A selection of T cell receptor beta chains follows, all from one sample in a study of shared clonotypes between healthy human individuals. Assay: immunoSEQ multiplex PCR; the TCRdb copy retains only in-frame clones and omits some. The data hold hundreds of thousands of clones, with 95% observed a single time. Input material: naive CD8+ T cells sorted from blood. The receptors originated from a woman aged 25 to 45 in good health. The conserved cysteine and the conserved F or W are not part of the CDR3 here. The order of the fields is V gene, CDR3 protein.

v_call: TRBV7-6; cdr3_aa: ASSITTGHFYEQY
v_call: TRBV27; cdr3_aa: ASRPGTSYEQY
v_call: TRBV27; cdr3_aa: ASSLRTGHSEQF
v_call: TRBV5-1; cdr3_aa: ASSLGSELYQETQY
v_call: TRBV5-1; cdr3_aa: ASSDPTGRWTGELF
v_call: TRBV5-6; cdr3_aa: ASSPLGGDEQY
v_call: TRBV25-1; cdr3_aa: ASSERQGQKAF
v_call: TRBV28; cdr3_aa: ASRTHREELAYEQY
v_call: TRBV7-9; cdr3_aa: ASSLGVTEAF
v_call: TRBV2; cdr3_aa: ASRDEYTEAF
v_call: TRBV28; cdr3_aa: ASSLLVGGNTEAF
v_call: TRBV28; cdr3_aa: ASSFAAEAF
v_call: TRBV7-9; cdr3_aa: ASSKDGGGELF
v_call: TRBV7-6; cdr3_aa: ASSLGLLQPQH
v_call: TRBV2; cdr3_aa: ASSAGVTNEKLF